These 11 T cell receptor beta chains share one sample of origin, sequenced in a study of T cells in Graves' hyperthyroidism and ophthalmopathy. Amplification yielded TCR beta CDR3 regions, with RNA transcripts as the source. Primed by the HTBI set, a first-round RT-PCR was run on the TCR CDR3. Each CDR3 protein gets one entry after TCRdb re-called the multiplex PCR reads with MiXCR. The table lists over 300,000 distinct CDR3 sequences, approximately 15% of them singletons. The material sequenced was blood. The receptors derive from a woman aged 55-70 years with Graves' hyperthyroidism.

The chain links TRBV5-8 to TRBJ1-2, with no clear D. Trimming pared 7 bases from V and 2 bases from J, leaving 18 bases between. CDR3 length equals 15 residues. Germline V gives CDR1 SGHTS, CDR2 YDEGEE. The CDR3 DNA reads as TGTGCCAGCCACGAACTGACGGGATCGAACTATGGCTACACCTTC. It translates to CASHELTGSNYGYTF.

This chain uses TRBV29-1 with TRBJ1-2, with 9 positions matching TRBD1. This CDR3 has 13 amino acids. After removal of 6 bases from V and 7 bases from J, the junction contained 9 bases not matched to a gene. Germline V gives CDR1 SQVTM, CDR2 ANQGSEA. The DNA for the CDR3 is TGCAGCGTCACGGTGGACAGGGGACTTGGCTACACCTTC. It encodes CSVTVDRGLGYTF.

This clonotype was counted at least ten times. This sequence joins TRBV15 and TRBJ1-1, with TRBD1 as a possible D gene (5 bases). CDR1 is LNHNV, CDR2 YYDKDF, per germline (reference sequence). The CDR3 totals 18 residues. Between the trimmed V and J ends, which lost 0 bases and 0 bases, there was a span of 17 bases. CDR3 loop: CATSRDSVDRDMNTEAFF. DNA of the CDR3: TGTGCCACCAGCAGAGATTCGGTCGACAGAGACATGAACACTGAAGCTTTCTTT.

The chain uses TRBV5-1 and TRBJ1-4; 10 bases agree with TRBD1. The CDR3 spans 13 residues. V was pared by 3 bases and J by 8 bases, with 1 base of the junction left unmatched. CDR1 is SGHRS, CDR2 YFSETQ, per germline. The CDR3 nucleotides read TGCGCCAGCAGCTCGGGACAGGGGGAAAAACTGTTTTTT. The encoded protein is CASSSGQGEKLFF.

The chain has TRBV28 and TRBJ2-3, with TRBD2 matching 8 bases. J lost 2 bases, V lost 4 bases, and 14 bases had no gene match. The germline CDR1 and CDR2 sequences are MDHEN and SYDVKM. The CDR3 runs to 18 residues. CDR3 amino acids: CASSSPHGGAGATDTQYF. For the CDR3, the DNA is TGTGCCAGCAGTTCCCCCCACGGGGGAGCGGGAGCCACAGATACGCAGTATTTT.

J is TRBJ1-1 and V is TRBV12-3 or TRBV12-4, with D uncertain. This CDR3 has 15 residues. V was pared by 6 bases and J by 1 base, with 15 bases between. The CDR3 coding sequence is TGTGCCAGCAGCTACCATGGTTCGGGGAACACTGAAGCTTTCTTT. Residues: CASSYHGSGNTEAFF.

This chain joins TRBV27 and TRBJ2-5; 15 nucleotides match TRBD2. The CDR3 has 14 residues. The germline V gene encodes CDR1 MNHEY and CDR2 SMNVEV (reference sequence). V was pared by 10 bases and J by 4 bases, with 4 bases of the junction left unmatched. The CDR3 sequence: CAIPGLAGGETQYF. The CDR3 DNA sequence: TGTGCCATCCCGGGACTAGCGGGAGGAGAGACCCAGTACTTC.

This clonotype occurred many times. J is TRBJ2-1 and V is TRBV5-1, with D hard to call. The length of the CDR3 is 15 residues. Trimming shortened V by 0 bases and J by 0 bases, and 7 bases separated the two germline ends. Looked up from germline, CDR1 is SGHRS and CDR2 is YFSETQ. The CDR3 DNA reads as TGCGCCAGCAGCTTGGGCGGTAACTCCTACAATGAGCAGTTCTTC. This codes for CASSLGGNSYNEQFF.

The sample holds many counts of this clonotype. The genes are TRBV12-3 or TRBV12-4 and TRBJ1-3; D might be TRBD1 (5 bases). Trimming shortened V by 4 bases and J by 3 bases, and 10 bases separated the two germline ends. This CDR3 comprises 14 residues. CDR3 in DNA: TGTGCCAGCAGTTCCAGGGTGGGTGGAAACACCATATATTTT. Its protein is CASSSRVGGNTIYF.

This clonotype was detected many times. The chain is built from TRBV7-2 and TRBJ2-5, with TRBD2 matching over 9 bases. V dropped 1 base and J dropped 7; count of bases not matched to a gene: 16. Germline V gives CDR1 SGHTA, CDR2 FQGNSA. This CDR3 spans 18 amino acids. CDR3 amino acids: CASSLEVLAGIRRVTQYF. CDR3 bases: TGTGCCAGCAGCTTAGAAGTACTAGCGGGCATCAGGCGGGTGACCCAGTACTTC.

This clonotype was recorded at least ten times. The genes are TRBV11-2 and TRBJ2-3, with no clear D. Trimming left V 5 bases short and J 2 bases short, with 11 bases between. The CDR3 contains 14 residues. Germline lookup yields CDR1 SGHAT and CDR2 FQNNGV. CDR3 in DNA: TGTGCCAGCAGCCCCCGGGCTTTCACAGATACGCAGTATTTT. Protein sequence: CASSPRAFTDTQYF. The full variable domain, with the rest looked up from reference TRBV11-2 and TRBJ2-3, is EAGVAQSPRYKIIEKRQSVAFWCNPISGHATLYWYQQILGQGPKLLIQFQNNGVVDDSQLPKDRFSAERLKGVDSTLKIQPAKLEDSAVYLCASSPRAFTDTQYFGPGTRLTVL.